Presented here are 3 T cell receptor beta chains from one specimen sequenced in a study of graft-versus-host responses after intestinal transplantation (dated by TCRdb to the early 2020s). Their specific antigens are unknown. What this sample's time point label stands for: cells obtained before transplantation from donor or recipient. Library method: the immunoSEQ multiplex PCR assay. Entries here come from immuneACCESS through TCRdb and include only in-frame sequences with V and J called. Some clones fail to appear in such tables; in the studies checked, an unresolved V gene covers under half of the shortfall, and the cause of the remainder is unknown. This sample is represented by more than 90,000 clones; over 85% of them were singletons. The ten top clones hold roughly 0.24% of the sample. The sample consisted of unstimulated CD4+ T cells sorted from spleen or lymph node cells, taken before transplant. All receptors come from a human donor who was the organ donor for an intestinal transplant.

This clone was found once. The genes are TRBV27 and TRBJ1-2, with D tentatively TRBD1 (6 bases). Germline CDR1 and CDR2: MNHEY and SMNVEV (reference sequence). The ends were cut back, 6 bases at V and 4 bases at J, with 18 bases in the middle. The CDR3 is 15 residues long. The CDR3 DNA sequence: TGTGCCAGCAGCCCCGGACAGTGGCCCTTCTATGGCTACACCTTC. The encoded protein is CASSPGQWPFYGYTF.

The gene calls are TRBV10-3 and TRBJ2-3, with 8 bases aligning to TRBD2. Germline CDR1 ENHRY, CDR2 SYGVKD. The ends lost 2 bases at V and 1 base at J; junction bases unmatched: 2. The CDR3 covers 15 residues. CDR3 nucleotide sequence: TGTGCCATCAGTGAGGTCGGGGGGGGCACAGATACGCAGTATTTT. Its protein is CAISEVGGGTDTQYF.

V is TRBV30 and J is TRBJ1-1, with TRBD1 matching 9 bases. Trimming took 2 bases from V and 0 from J; bases not matched to a gene: 7. The germline gives CDR1 GTSNPN, CDR2 SVGIG (reference sequence). The CDR3 runs 16 residues. The CDR3, as DNA: TGTGCCTGGAGTAAAGGGACAGGGATCATGAACACTGAAGCTTTCTTT. Protein: CAWSKGTGIMNTEAFF.